Listed here are 15 T cell receptor beta chains from one sample, sequenced in a study of shared clonotypes between healthy human individuals. Libraries were prepared by immunoSEQ multiplex PCR; TCRdb keeps only in-frame clonotypes and omits some of them. Seen here are around 2,000,000 clones, roughly 95% observed once, and the top ten hold 0.1% to 0.15%. The material sequenced was naive CD4+ T cells sorted from blood. Subset here: CD45RA+ positively selected. The receptors were gathered from a man aged 18 to 29 in good health.

V usage is TRBV5-3 and J usage is TRBJ1-6; no clear D gene. TRBV5-3 is assigned to the ORF class and has an uncertain function. V was shortened by 6 bases and J by 8 bases, with 15 bases between the two germline ends. The CDR3 runs 14 residues. Here the CDR3 DNA reads TGTGCCAGAACGCCGCAGGTCGCTTATTCACCCCTCCACTTT. Translated: CARTPQVAYSPLHF.

The chain couples TRBV4-1 to TRBJ1-6; the match to TRBD1 covers 7 bases. From germline, CDR1 is MGHRA and CDR2 YSYEKL. Trimming took 0 bases from V and 10 from J; bases not matched to a gene: 9. The length of the CDR3 is 16 residues. CDR3 bases: TGCGCCAGCAGCCAAGATTGGACAGGTGGGAACTCACCCCTCCACTTT. Its translation: CASSQDWTGGNSPLHF.

The V call is TRBV30, the J call TRBJ1-2; D ambiguous. This CDR3 spans 12 amino acids. The germline CDR1 and CDR2 sequences are GTSNPN and SVGIG (reference sequence). Trimming removed 4 bases at V and 12 bases at J, with 18 bases between. CDR3 loop: CAWTPDGSTHTF. CDR3 coding DNA: TGTGCCTGGACCCCGGACGGTTCAACGCACACCTTC.

The rearrangement uses TRBV6-1 and TRBJ2-7, with D perhaps matching TRBD1 or TRBD2 (5 bases each). V shed 6 bases and J shed 3 bases, with 15 bases lying between them. The CDR3 covers 14 residues. From germline, CDR1 is MNHNS and CDR2 SASEGT. CDR3 sequence reads: CASRMGPPVYEQYF. CDR3 coding DNA: TGTGCCAGCAGAATGGGACCCCCTGTCTACGAGCAGTACTTC.

V and J are TRBV2 and TRBJ1-6; 8 bases fit TRBD1. Germline values: CDR1 SNHLY, CDR2 FYNNEI. Trimming at V came to 6 bases and at J to 7 bases, leaving 8 bases not matched to a gene. The CDR3 runs to 15 residues. The CDR3 DNA sequence: TGTGCCAGCAGCTACAAGAGACAGGGGAATTCACCCCTCCACTTT. Translated: CASSYKRQGNSPLHF.

The rearrangement uses TRBV10-3 and TRBJ1-2; D perhaps matches TRBD1 (5 bases). Germline lookup yields CDR1 ENHRY and CDR2 SYGVKD. This CDR3 contains 13 residues. The germline V and J ends were trimmed by 5 bases and 3 bases, with 10 bases remaining between them. The CDR3: CAISTDSYYGYTF. The CDR3 region has the DNA TGTGCCATCAGTACTGACAGCTACTATGGCTACACCTTC.

The J gene is TRBJ2-7, the V gene TRBV30; D possibly corresponds to TRBD1 (6 bases). Trimming removed 5 bases from V and 9 bases from J, with 23 bases in between. In germline, CDR1 is GTSNPN, CDR2 SVGIG (reference sequence). The length of the CDR3 is 14 residues. The CDR3 reads CAWARPGHGFGQYF. In nucleotides, the CDR3 is TGTGCCTGGGCACGCCCGGGACACGGTTTTGGGCAGTACTTC.

The chain has TRBV10-3 and TRBJ2-7, with 9 nucleotides matching TRBD1. The CDR3 covers 15 residues. V gave up 4 bases and J gave up 0 bases; unmatched junction bases: 4. Germline V gene data show CDR1 as ENHRY and CDR2 as SYGVKD. CDR3 nucleotides: TGTGCCATCAGTGGTAGACAGGGGGACTCCTACGAGCAGTACTTC. This codes for CAISGRQGDSYEQYF.

The rearrangement uses TRBV7-2 and TRBJ1-4; D not resolved. Germline V gives CDR1 SGHTA, CDR2 FQGNSA. This CDR3 contains 11 residues. Trimming stripped 8 bases from V and 10 bases from J, with 11 bases between. The CDR3 DNA reads TGTGCCAGCGGCCAGGTCGGAAAACTGTTTTTT. This codes for CASGQVGKLFF.

V usage is TRBV7-8 and J usage is TRBJ1-1, with D tentatively TRBD1 (6 bases). Per the germline V gene, CDR1 is SGHVS and CDR2 is FQNEAQ. The V gene lost 5 bases and the J gene lost 0 bases, with 13 bases spanning the gap. The CDR3 consists of 15 residues. CDR3 region: CASSPRDTVNTEAFF. DNA for the CDR3: TGTGCCAGCAGCCCCCGGGACACCGTGAACACTGAAGCTTTCTTT.

The gene calls are TRBV10-2 and TRBJ2-2, with no clear D. Germline values: CDR1 WSHSY, CDR2 SAAADI. The CDR3 sequence is 14 residues long. V was clipped by 2 bases and J by 5 bases, with 9 bases between them. Written as DNA, the CDR3 is TGCGCCAGCAGTGAGATAATGAGGACCGGGGAGCTGTTTTTT. This encodes CASSEIMRTGELFF.

The chain joins TRBV6-5 to TRBJ2-7; D not resolved. Trimming took off 10 bases at V and 2 bases at J, with 9 bases between the two ends. The germline V gene has CDR1 MNHEY and CDR2 SVGAGI. The CDR3 has 11 residues. This CDR3 is CATRTPYEQYF. The CDR3 DNA follows: TGTGCCACCAGGACCCCCTACGAGCAGTACTTC.

As concerns this clone: Other nucleotide sequences from this sample produce the same CDR3. The rearrangement uses TRBV18 and TRBJ1-1; TRBD1 agrees at 10 bases. Losses at the gene ends were 6 bases for V and 5 bases for J; bases not matched to a gene: 6. The CDR3 is 14 residues long. Germline V gene data show CDR1 as KGHSH and CDR2 as LQKENI. This CDR3 is CASSPGQGGTEAFF. In DNA, the CDR3 is TGTGCCAGCTCGCCTGGACAGGGGGGTACTGAAGCTTTCTTT.

A note on this clone: The same CDR3 is also encoded by other DNA sequences in this sample. The CDR3 reads CASSLVGQPQHF. The CDR3 nucleotides read TGTGCCAGCAGCTTAGTAGGCCAGCCCCAGCATTTT. This sequence joins TRBV7-9 and TRBJ1-5; D gene ambiguous. CDR1 SEHNR and CDR2 FQNEAQ come from the germline V gene (reference sequence). There are 12 residues in the CDR3. V lost 1 base, J lost 7 bases, and 5 bases lay in between.

CDR3 sequence (DNA): TGTGCCAGCAGTGAAGCTGGCAGAAATTCACCCCTCCACTTT. This encodes CASSEAGRNSPLHF. The V and J genes are TRBV6-1 and TRBJ1-6, with D hard to call. The V and J ends lost 0 bases and 7 bases respectively, with 7 bases between them. This CDR3 has 14 amino acids. CDR1 is MNHNS and CDR2 is SASEGT in the germline V gene.